This is a list of T cell receptor beta chains from one sample in a study of cytotoxic CD8 clonotypes in ibrutinib-treated CLL. Profiling relied on immunoSEQ multiplex PCR, and the TCRdb table lists in-frame clones only, not all of them. The data show 30,000 to 40,000 clones, 69% seen once. The sequences come from PBMCs, collected before ibrutinib treatment. These receptors were collected from a human donor with chronic lymphocytic leukemia. CDR3s include the opening cysteine and the closing phenylalanine or tryptophan. A D gene is named only where the DNA matches it firmly. Clone size is given for some rows only: seen once, a few or many times, or a class if the clone is expanded.

length | D | J | size | V | DNA | CDR3
12 | - | TRBJ1-2 | - | TRBV28 | TGTGCCAGCACCATGACAGTCGCTGGCTACACCTTC | CASTMTVAGYTF
16 | - | TRBJ2-3 | - | TRBV30 | TGTGCCTGGAGTGTACACGGGGGTTGGGGCACAGATACGCAGTATTTT | CAWSVHGGWGTDTQYF
13 | TRBD2 | TRBJ2-3 | - | TRBV12-5 | TGTGCTAGTGGATCGGGACTAGCTCCTACGCAGTATTTT | CASGSGLAPTQYF
16 | - | TRBJ2-1 | - | TRBV5-4 | TGTGCCAGCAGCCGCGGCTCGCGGGGAGGATACAATGAGCAGTTCTTC | CASSRGSRGGYNEQFF
14 | - | TRBJ2-7 | - | TRBV4-1 | TGCGCCAGCAGCAGCGACCGGGACCCCGGGGAGCAGTACTTC | CASSSDRDPGEQYF
15 | - | TRBJ2-7 | - | TRBV18 | TGTGCCAGCTCACTGACCTCCGACACCAAATACGAGCAGTACTTC | CASSLTSDTKYEQYF
15 | - | TRBJ2-1 | - | TRBV4-1 | TGCGCCAGCAGCCATACAGGGAGCTCCTACAATGAGCAGTTCTTC | CASSHTGSSYNEQFF
12 | - | TRBJ2-5 | few | TRBV5-5 | TGTGCCAGCGGGGTCGTCTTGGAGACCCAGTACTTC | CASGVVLETQYF
15 | - | TRBJ2-5 | - | TRBV14 | TGTGCCAGCAGCCAAGAGGGGGCTAATTGGGGGACCCAGTACTTC | CASSQEGANWGTQYF
14 | - | TRBJ2-1 | few | TRBV2 | TGTGCCAGCGGGACCTTAGGCTCCTACAATGAGCAGTTCTTC | CASGTLGSYNEQFF
11 | - | TRBJ2-1 | - | TRBV20-1 | TGCAGTGCTAGCTTCAACAATGAGCAGTTCTTC | CSASFNNEQFF
19 | - | TRBJ2-6 | - | TRBV18 | TGTGCCAGCTCACCGATGGGACTGAGGATCATCTCTGGGGCCAACGTCCTGACTTTC | CASSPMGLRIISGANVLTF
18 | TRBD2 | TRBJ2-3 | - | TRBV28 | TGTGCCAGCAGGACCGATCGGCCTAGCGGGGGGAGGACAGATACGCAGTATTTT | CASRTDRPSGGRTDTQYF
16 | TRBD2 | TRBJ2-3 | - | TRBV27 | TGTGCCAGCAGTTTATTCGCTAGCGGGAGGTCGGATACGCAGTATTTT | CASSLFASGRSDTQYF
14 | - | TRBJ2-7 | few | TRBV9 | TGTGCCAGCAGCGTTTTTGACAGCTCCTACGAGCAGTACTTC | CASSVFDSSYEQYF
13 | - | TRBJ2-7 | - | TRBV7-6 | TGTGCCAGCAGCGTGGGGGATTACTACGAGCAGTACTTC | CASSVGDYYEQYF
10 | TRBD1 | TRBJ1-5 | few | TRBV20-1 | TGCAGCACAGGGGGTCGGCCCCAGCATTTT | CSTGGRPQHF
15 | - | TRBJ2-1 | - | TRBV4-1 | TGCGCCAGCAGCGTCGGGACCACGAAATACAATGAGCAGTTCTTC | CASSVGTTKYNEQFF
13 | TRBD2 | TRBJ2-7 | - | TRBV7-3 | TGTGCCAGCAGCACAGGACTAGTCGGCGAGCAGTACTTC | CASSTGLVGEQYF
14 | - | TRBJ2-7 | once | TRBV5-6 | TGTGCCAGCAGCTTAACCGGAGAGGGCTACGAGCAGTACTTC | CASSLTGEGYEQYF
15 | TRBD1 | TRBJ2-4 | - | TRBV7-9 | TGTGCCAGCAGCTTAGGGGGACAGGGGGCGAACATTCAGTACTTC | CASSLGGQGANIQYF
14 | - | TRBJ1-6 | few | TRBV30 | TGTGCCTGGAGAATCCGGACAGCCAATTCACCCCTCCACTTT | CAWRIRTANSPLHF
15 | TRBD2 | TRBJ2-3 | - | TRBV19 | TGTGCCAGTGCGGAGCGGGAGAAGATCACAGATACGCAGTATTTT | CASAEREKITDTQYF
15 | - | TRBJ2-2 | - | TRBV5-1 | TGCGCCAGCAGCTTCGGGCAGGGAAATACCGGGGAGCTGTTTTTT | CASSFGQGNTGELFF